This paragraph reports one T cell receptor (beta chain). The antigen remains unidentified. Repertoires were generated with immunoSEQ multiplex PCR, while TCRdb's copy carries only in-frame clones and drops some. This repertoire shows some 60,000 clones, 70% to 80% found once; its top ten account for 2.6%. Single viable CD3+CD4+CD8-CD45RO+ cells were sorted as the memory CD4+ T cells. CD4+ T cells were isolated by positive magnetic selection. This sample stems from a study of memory CD4+ T cells and cytomegalovirus serostatus. Study-level findings and limits: CMV serostatus prediction reached median AUC approximately 0.96, or 0.89 with US-trained model. Suggested: most of the CMV-linked TCR signature lies in CD4+ memory cells. 67 of 164 known CMV-associated TCRbeta sequences appeared in CD4+ memory.

Germline-derived CDR1 and CDR2 are SNHLY and FYNNEI. This CDR3 is 13 amino acids long. V dropped 1 base and J dropped 2 bases, with 3 bases sitting between them. The sequenced sample consisted of memory CD4+ T cells from blood. The TCR originated in an adult in good health and CMV-seropositive. This sequence joins TRBV2 and TRBJ1-5; D not certain. This CDR3 is CASSEGGNQPQHF. Written as DNA, the CDR3 is TGTGCCAGCAGTGAAGGGGGCAATCAGCCCCAGCATTTT. Together with reference TRBV2 and TRBJ1-5, the CDR3 gives the full variable domain: EPEVTQTPSHQVTQMGQEVILRCVPISNHLYFYWYRQILGQKVEFLVSFYNNEISEKSEIFDDQFSVERPDGSNFTLKIRSTKLEDSAMYFCASSEGGNQPQHFGDGTRLSIL.